These T cell receptor beta chains were read from a single sample in a study of Tregs in tolerant kidney transplant recipients. Here immunoSEQ multiplex PCR was the method, and the copy in TCRdb shows in-frame clones only, minus some. The repertoire holds approximately 99,000 clones, with almost 90% as singletons. This specimen was CD4+ T cells from blood, taken before the transplant. The receptor source for this set is a human donor who received a combined kidney and bone marrow transplant. Each CDR3 is given with its conserved first and last residue. Fields, in order: J gene, clone size, V gene, D gene, CDR3 protein, CDR3 DNA. The D gene is left open where the match is weak. Size is omitted from some rows. Given values are once, few, many or a class for expanded clones.

TRBJ2-5 - TRBV19 - CASTLSIREVTQYF TGTGCCAGTACTCTCTCAATCAGGGAAGTGACCCAGTACTTC
TRBJ2-3 - TRBV27 TRBD2 CASSSYVAGVGTQYF TGTGCCAGCAGTTCCTACGTAGCGGGGGTAGGGACGCAGTATTTT
TRBJ2-6 once TRBV18 - CASSKSRGSGANVLTF TGTGCCAGCTCAAAATCAAGGGGGTCTGGGGCCAACGTCCTGACTTTC
TRBJ1-1 - TRBV18 - CASSLRRGEIGTEAFF TGTGCCAGCTCGTTGAGACGGGGGGAAATTGGCACTGAAGCTTTCTTT
TRBJ1-2 - TRBV5-4 - CASSFVLGGAPYGYTF TGTGCCAGCAGCTTCGTTCTAGGGGGAGCACCCTATGGCTACACCTTC
TRBJ2-7 - TRBV6-6 TRBD1 CASNLRQGLEQYF TGTGCCAGCAACCTCCGACAGGGTCTCGAGCAGTACTTC
TRBJ1-5 - TRBV23-1 - CASSQSGSANQPQHF TGCGCCAGCAGTCAATCGGGGAGCGCCAATCAGCCCCAGCATTTT
TRBJ2-7 - TRBV29-1 TRBD1 CSVEVRTGSEQYF TGCAGCGTTGAAGTTAGGACAGGGAGTGAGCAGTACTTC
TRBJ2-3 - TRBV4-3 - CASSQDPGLADTQYF TGCGCCAGCAGCCAAGATCCAGGGTTGGCAGATACGCAGTATTTT
TRBJ1-6 once TRBV5-1 - CASSPGTRESPLHF TGCGCCAGCAGCCCAGGGACTAGAGAATCACCCCTCCACTTT
TRBJ1-4 - TRBV5-5 - CASDFIATNEKLFF TGTGCCAGCGACTTCATTGCAACTAATGAAAAACTGTTTTTT
TRBJ2-3 - TRBV7-2 TRBD2 CASSPTSGRTDTQYF TGTGCCAGCAGCCCCACTAGCGGGAGGACAGATACGCAGTATTTT
TRBJ2-3 - TRBV5-1 - CASSLALASTDTQYF TGCGCCAGCAGCTTGGCCCTAGCTAGCACAGATACGCAGTATTTT
TRBJ2-1 - TRBV4-3 - CASRPAGSYNEQFF TGCGCCAGCAGGCCCGCGGGCTCCTACAATGAGCAGTTCTTC
TRBJ2-5 - TRBV4-1 TRBD2 CASSQDFVGGKTQYF TGCGCCAGCAGCCAAGATTTTGTCGGGGGGAAGACCCAGTACTTC
TRBJ2-7 - TRBV5-4 TRBD1 CASSLVPGQGAYEQYF TGTGCCAGCAGCTTGGTGCCGGGACAGGGGGCCTACGAGCAGTACTTC
TRBJ1-4 - TRBV5-6 - CASSLDRGEKLFF TGTGCCAGCAGCTTGGACAGAGGGGAAAAACTGTTTTTT
TRBJ1-1 - TRBV7-2 - CASRIQGRDTEAFF TGTGCCAGCAGAATACAGGGAAGGGACACTGAAGCTTTCTTT
TRBJ1-1 - TRBV29-1 - CSTTGNTEAFF TGCAGCACCACCGGGAACACTGAAGCTTTCTTT
TRBJ2-3 - TRBV11-2 TRBD1 CASSPRGLQNTDTQYF TGTGCCAGCAGCCCCAGGGGGCTCCAAAACACAGATACGCAGTATTTT
TRBJ2-1 once TRBV19 - CASSHTSQPYNEQFF TGTGCCAGTAGTCACACTAGCCAACCCTACAATGAGCAGTTCTTC
TRBJ2-2 - TRBV6-1 - CASRTAANTGELFF TGTGCCAGCAGGACGGCGGCGAACACCGGGGAGCTGTTTTTT
TRBJ1-5 - TRBV18 TRBD1 CASSRQGGNQPQHF TGTGCCAGCTCCCGACAGGGAGGAAATCAGCCCCAGCATTTT
TRBJ2-1 - TRBV28 - CASAAGSANEQFF TGTGCCAGCGCCGCCGGGTCAGCAAATGAGCAGTTCTTC
TRBJ2-2 once TRBV5-1 - CASSLALTSYSARGTGELFF TGCGCCAGCAGCTTGGCGTTGACATCGTACTCCGCTCGTGGCACCGGGGAGCTGTTTTTT
TRBJ1-3 - TRBV28 - CASSFRGNTIYF TGTGCCAGCAGTTTCCGTGGAAACACCATATATTTT
TRBJ2-1 - TRBV9 TRBD2 CASSVTSGRENEQFF TGTGCCAGCAGCGTAACCAGCGGGAGGGAGAATGAGCAGTTCTTC
TRBJ1-2 - TRBV4-1 TRBD1 CASSRDGQGYGYTF TGCGCCAGCAGCCGAGACGGACAGGGCTATGGCTACACCTTC
TRBJ2-2 - TRBV19 - CASSIYEGGGTGELFF TGTGCCAGTAGTATATATGAGGGTGGAGGGACCGGGGAGCTGTTTTTT
TRBJ2-7 - TRBV11-3 TRBD2 CASSRGGEEQYF TGTGCCAGCAGCCGGGGGGGAGAAGAGCAGTACTTC
TRBJ1-5 - TRBV28 - CASSFSGQINQPQHF TGTGCCAGCAGTTTTTCAGGACAGATCAATCAGCCCCAGCATTTT
TRBJ1-3 - TRBV4-2 - CASSQDWSGVGNTIYF TGTGCCAGCAGCCAAGATTGGTCGGGTGTTGGAAACACCATATATTTT
TRBJ2-7 - TRBV7-2 TRBD2 CASSWGGGTSGTRGYEQYF TGTGCCAGCAGCTGGGGAGGGGGGACTAGCGGGACCCGGGGCTACGAGCAGTACTTC
TRBJ2-7 - TRBV28 TRBD1 CASRKGQRDEQYF TGTGCCAGCAGAAAGGGACAGCGAGACGAGCAGTACTTC
TRBJ1-4 - TRBV18 - CASSPSREALFF TGTGCCAGCTCACCCTCGAGGGAGGCCCTGTTTTTT
TRBJ1-2 - TRBV6-5 - CASSRSVSRDGYTF TGTGCCAGCAGCCGGAGCGTCTCACGGGATGGCTACACCTTC
TRBJ2-1 - TRBV30 TRBD1 CAWTQGLWHNEQFF TGTGCCTGGACACAGGGGCTGTGGCACAATGAGCAGTTCTTC
TRBJ2-3 - TRBV2 - CASDVRGREHLTDTQYF TGTGCCAGTGACGTGAGAGGCAGAGAACATCTCACAGATACGCAGTATTTT
TRBJ2-1 - TRBV5-1 - CASHPLDSYNEQFF TGCGCCAGCCACCCACTCGACTCCTACAATGAGCAGTTCTTC
TRBJ2-4 - TRBV11-3 TRBD1 CASSLRTGAFIAKNIQYF TGTGCCAGCAGCTTAAGGACAGGGGCCTTTATAGCCAAAAACATTCAGTACTTC
TRBJ2-1 - TRBV6-4 - CASSDPKGDEQFF TGTGCCAGCAGTGACCCGAAGGGAGATGAGCAGTTCTTC
TRBJ1-1 - TRBV6-5 - CASSRDTMNTEAFF TGTGCCAGCAGTCGGGACACGATGAACACTGAAGCTTTCTTT
TRBJ2-5 - TRBV13 - CASSSGQPEETQYF TGTGCCAGCAGCTCCGGACAGCCCGAAGAGACCCAGTACTTC
TRBJ2-2 - TRBV27 - CASSFNAGELFF TGTGCCAGCAGTTTTAATGCCGGGGAGCTGTTTTTT
TRBJ2-7 - TRBV7-8 TRBD1 CASSLVGQGYEQYF TGTGCCAGCAGCTTAGTGGGACAGGGCTACGAGCAGTACTTC